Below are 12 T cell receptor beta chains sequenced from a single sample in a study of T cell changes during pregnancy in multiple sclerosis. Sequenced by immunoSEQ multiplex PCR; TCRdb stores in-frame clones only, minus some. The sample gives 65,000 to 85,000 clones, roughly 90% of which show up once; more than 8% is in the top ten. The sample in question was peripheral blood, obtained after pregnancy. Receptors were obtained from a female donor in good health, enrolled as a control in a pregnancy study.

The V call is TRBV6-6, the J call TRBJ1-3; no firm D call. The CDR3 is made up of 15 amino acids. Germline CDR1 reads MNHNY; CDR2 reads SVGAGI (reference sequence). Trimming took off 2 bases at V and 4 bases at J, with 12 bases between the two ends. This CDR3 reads CASSYMEGAGNTIYF. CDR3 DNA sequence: TGTGCCAGCAGTTACATGGAGGGCGCAGGAAACACCATATATTTT.

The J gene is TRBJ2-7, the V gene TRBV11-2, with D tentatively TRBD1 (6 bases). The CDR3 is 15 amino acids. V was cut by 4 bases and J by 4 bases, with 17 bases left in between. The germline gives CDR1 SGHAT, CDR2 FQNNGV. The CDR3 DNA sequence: TGTGCCAGCAGCTCAATAACAGGGATGTTGTACGAGCAGTACTTC. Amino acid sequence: CASSSITGMLYEQYF.

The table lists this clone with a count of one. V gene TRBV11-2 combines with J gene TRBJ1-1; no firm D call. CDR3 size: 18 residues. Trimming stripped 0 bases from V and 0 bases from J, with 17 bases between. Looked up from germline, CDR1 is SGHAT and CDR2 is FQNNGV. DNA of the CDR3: TGTGCCAGCAGCTTAGAGGGGAGGGCAGGCCGCATGAACACTGAAGCTTTCTTT. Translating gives CASSLEGRAGRMNTEAFF.

CDR3 sequence (DNA): TGTGCCAGTACCAGCCAAGAGACCCAGTACTTC. It is translated as CASTSQETQYF. The rearrangement uses TRBV19 and TRBJ2-5; D ambiguous. Deletions cut 7 bases from V and 1 base from J, with 4 bases between. The length of the CDR3 is 11 residues. Germline assignment: CDR1 LNHDA and CDR2 SQIVND (reference sequence).

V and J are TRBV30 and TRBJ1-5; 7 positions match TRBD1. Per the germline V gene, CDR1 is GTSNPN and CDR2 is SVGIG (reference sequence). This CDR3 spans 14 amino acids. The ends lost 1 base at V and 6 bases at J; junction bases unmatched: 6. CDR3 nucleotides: TGTGCCTGGAGTGAGGGGACAGCGGGTCAGCCCCAGCATTTT. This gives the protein CAWSEGTAGQPQHF.

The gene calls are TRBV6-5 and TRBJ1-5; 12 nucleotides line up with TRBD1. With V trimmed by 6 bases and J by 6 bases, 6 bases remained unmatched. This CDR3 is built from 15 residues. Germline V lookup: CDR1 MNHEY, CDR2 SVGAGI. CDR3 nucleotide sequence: TGTGCCAGCAGCTCCGGGACAGGGGGCGGTCAGCCCCAGCATTTT. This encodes CASSSGTGGGQPQHF.

This CDR3 reads CASSEKRGTDTQYF. CDR3 in DNA: TGTGCCAGCAGTGAAAAGCGAGGCACAGATACGCAGTATTTT. This rearrangement joins TRBV6-1 to TRBJ2-3; D is unclear. V was cut by 2 bases and J by 1 base, with 7 bases left in between. The CDR3 spans 14 residues. Germline-derived CDR1 and CDR2 are MNHNS and SASEGT.

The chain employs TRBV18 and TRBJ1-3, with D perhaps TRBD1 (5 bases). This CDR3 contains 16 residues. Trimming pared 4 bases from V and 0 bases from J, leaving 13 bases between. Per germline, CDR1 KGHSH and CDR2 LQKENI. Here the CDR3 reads CASSHPTDISGNTIYF. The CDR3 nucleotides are TGTGCCAGCTCACACCCGACAGACATCTCTGGAAACACCATATATTTT.

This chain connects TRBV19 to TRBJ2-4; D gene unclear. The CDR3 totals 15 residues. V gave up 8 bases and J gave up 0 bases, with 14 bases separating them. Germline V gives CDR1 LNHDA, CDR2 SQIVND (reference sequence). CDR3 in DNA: TGTGCCAGTGCTTCTCAGATCCTAGCCAAAAACATTCAGTACTTC. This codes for CASASQILAKNIQYF.

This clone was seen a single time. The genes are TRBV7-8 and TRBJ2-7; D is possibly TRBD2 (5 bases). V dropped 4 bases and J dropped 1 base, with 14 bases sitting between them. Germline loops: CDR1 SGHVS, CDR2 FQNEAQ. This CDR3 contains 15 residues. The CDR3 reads CASSSEAAGSYEQYF. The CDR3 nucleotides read TGTGCCAGCAGCTCTGAAGCGGCTGGGTCCTACGAGCAGTACTTC.

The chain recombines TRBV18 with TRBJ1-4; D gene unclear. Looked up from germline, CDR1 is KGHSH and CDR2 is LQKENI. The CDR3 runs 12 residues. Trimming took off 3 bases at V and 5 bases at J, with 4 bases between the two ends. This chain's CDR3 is CASSPQNEKLFF. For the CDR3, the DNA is TGTGCCAGCTCACCCCAGAATGAAAAACTGTTTTTT.

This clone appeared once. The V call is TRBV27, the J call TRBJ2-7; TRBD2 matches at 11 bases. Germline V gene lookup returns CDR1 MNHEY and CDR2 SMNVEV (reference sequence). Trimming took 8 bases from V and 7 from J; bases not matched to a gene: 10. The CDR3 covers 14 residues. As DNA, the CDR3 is TGTGCCAGCTGCCCTTTAGCGGGAGGGGGGGAGCAGTACTTC. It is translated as CASCPLAGGGEQYF.